What follows is one T cell receptor (beta chain) and its context. The sample holds many counts of this clonotype. It lacks a known antigen. No base quality values were provided; no much bigger clone lies one nucleotide off. Hyperthyroidism patients were newly diagnosed, were aged 18 to 65 years, and had a disease duration under 2 months. Patients with other autoimmune diseases, uncontrolled infections, pregnancy or lactation were excluded from the study. Clinical symptoms, serum thyroxine, TRAb, thyroid ultrasound and orbital computed tomography were used for diagnosis. Trizol reagent was used to extract the total RNA, and its quality was then checked on an Agilent 2100 Bioanalyzer. For repertoire sequencing, TCR beta CDR3 regions were amplified from RNA transcripts. A first-round RT-PCR used HTBI primers with the Qiagen OneStep RT-PCR kit, followed by a second-round multiplex PCR, size selection and purification. The libraries underwent paired-end sequencing with 100 bp reads on an Illumina HiSeq2000. Per the source publication's procedure: SOAPnuke was used for read processing, and reads with adapters, uncalled bases, a mean Phred below 15, or no exact constant-primer or identifier match were discarded. High-quality paired reads were merged with COPE v1.2.5. Unique nucleotide sequences were defined as clonotypes and aligned to IMGT TRB V, D and J references using MiTCR v1.1. The analysis was limited to V-J combinations with a frequency above 0.0001, which together covered 99.2% of repertoires. A TCR clonal expansion and chaos score per V-J combination was defined as the ratio of F50 clonal expansion to chaos observed in the TCRdist matrix. Welch's t-statistics and random forest were used to narrow the features down to around 12 V-J combinations, which were then fed into a naive Bayes classifier. Thyroid-blood repertoire similarity was quantified with the Morisita-Horn index. TCRdb's own reprocessing of the public reads used fastp at Q25 and MiXCR and kept productive beta chains. Records with the same CDR3 protein are collapsed into one entry carrying the most frequent genes and DNA. The V and J calls shown here were made by TCRdb, not taken from the authors' results. The sample table records around 590,000 distinct CDR3 sequences; less than 45% of these occur just once. The ten largest clones capture 4% to 5% of the sample.

The CDR3, cysteine through phenylalanine, is 13 amino acids long. Just CDR3 DNA is preserved here, 39 bases in frame from base 1. The germline V gene gives CDR1 as SGHVS and CDR2 as FNYEAQ. Trimming takes 3 bases off V and 4 bases off J; junction bases not matched to a gene: 0. This record comes from a study of Graves' ophthalmopathy and Graves' hyperthyroidism (dated by TCRdb to the late 2010s). A note on the overall study: Hyperthyroidism was defined as stable when no progression to ophthalmopathy occurred within 18 months of follow-up. In over 5 hyperthyroidism patients, the T-cell repertoire of thyroid tissue was compared with the T-cell repertoire of blood. To explore V-J signatures that distinguish ophthalmopathy from hyperthyroidism, a discovery set of around 100 patients was enrolled, made up of some 41 with ophthalmopathy and 57 with stable hyperthyroidism. An independent validation cohort comprised around 20 hyperthyroidism patients and over 15 patients who later progressed from hyperthyroidism to ophthalmopathy. Once sampling was done, hyperthyroidism patients were given methimazole at a starting dose of 30 mg daily, while ophthalmopathy patients were given high-dose intravenous methylprednisolone. In total, some 130 blood samples were TCR-sequenced: approximately 40 ophthalmopathy, under 85 hyperthyroidism and roughly 17 hyperthyroidism-to-ophthalmopathy patients. The study used signatures of the TCR beta repertoire to tell Graves' ophthalmopathy apart from Graves' hyperthyroidism and to predict which patients would progress to ophthalmopathy.

What the authors observed across the whole study: Sample size was not predetermined statistically, and investigators were not blinded to group allocation. Most expanded thyroid clonotypes with frequency above 0.001 were also detected in blood, suggesting blood repertoires may reflect the thyroid immune response. The 13-signature model separated ophthalmopathy from stable hyperthyroidism with approximately 90% sensitivity and less than 83% specificity in cross-validation, and 80%/75% in the test set. In validation, the model predicted ophthalmopathy progression with roughly 68% sensitivity and 72.22% specificity; 12 predicted patients were CT-confirmed with GO in a median of 6.5 months.

The sequence was obtained from an adult man with Graves' hyperthyroidism. The specimen was peripheral blood or thyroid tissue (not recorded which). The V gene is TRBV7-6 and the J gene is TRBJ1-5, and 7 bases in between align with TRBD1. The CDR3 amino acid sequence is: CASSLGQNQPQHF. The DNA sequence is as follows: TGTGCCAGCAGCTTGGGACAGAATCAGCCCCAGCATTTT.